The clone carrying this T cell receptor (beta chain) came up many times. Its cognate antigen is unknown. Germline V lookup: CDR1 ENHRY, CDR2 SYGVKD. The CDR3 has 14 residues. Trimming left V 3 bases short and J 1 base short, with 10 bases between. Libraries of TCR beta came from iRepertoire HTBI primers plus Arm-PCR of CDR3 regions. TCRdb re-called the multiplex PCR reads through MiXCR, storing one row per CDR3 protein. The sample holds fewer than 350,000 distinct CDR3 sequences; over 15% are singletons and the top ten take more than 30%. The sample is drawn from a study of regulatory T cells in long-lasting Graves disease. The study, taken as a whole, reports: Relative to newly diagnosed Graves' patients, persistent ones had lower TCR diversity. There were preferences for TRBV28, TRBJ1-2 and TRBJ2-5 in persistent disease.

Time point denoted: newly diagnosed GD, antithyroid drugs for less than 3 months. Extracted RNA from PBMCs served as the source of the TCR library. Graves' disease diagnoses followed American Thyroid Association guidelines. The chain employs TRBV10-3 and TRBJ2-7, with unresolved D. The material was peripheral blood mononuclear cells (PBMCs), obtained at new diagnosis, from a patient treated with antithyroid drugs. The receptor was derived from a female donor with Graves disease. CDR3 in amino acids: CAISDGRRSYEQYF. The CDR3, as DNA: TGTGCCATCAGTGATGGCAGGCGTTCCTACGAGCAGTACTTC.